Each of the 18 T cell receptor beta chains below was sequenced from the same sample in a study of blood T cell repertoires in COVID-19. The table came from immunoSEQ multiplex PCR; TCRdb's copy has only in-frame clones and leaves some out. The sample shows more than 90,000 clones, about 89% of them seen only once. The sample taken for sequencing was peripheral blood. The receptors here all came from a man aged 35 to 55 with acute or convalescent COVID-19.

The chain employs TRBV27 and TRBJ2-3; 7 nucleotides match TRBD2. V lost 9 bases, J lost 2 bases, and 5 bases stayed unmatched. Germline V gene sequence: CDR1 MNHEY, CDR2 SMNVEV (reference sequence). The length of the CDR3 is 13 residues. The CDR3 nucleotides are TGTGCCAGACGAGGACTAGACACAGATACGCAGTATTTT. The encoded protein is CARRGLDTDTQYF.

CDR3 loop: CASSFGTSGDTQYF. As DNA, the CDR3 is TGTGCCAGTAGTTTCGGGACTAGTGGGGATACGCAGTATTTT. The V call is TRBV19, the J call TRBJ2-3, with TRBD2 identical over 8 bases. Germline trimming cut 5 bases from V and 6 bases from J; bases unmatched to any gene: 7. The CDR3 has 14 amino acids. Looked up from germline, CDR1 is LNHDA and CDR2 is SQIVND (reference sequence).

The chain recombines TRBV11-3 with TRBJ2-5, with 9 positions matching TRBD2. The V gene's germline CDR1 is SGHNT and CDR2 YENEEA. CDR3 length: 14 residues. Germline trimming cut 5 bases from V and 8 bases from J; bases unmatched to any gene: 9. The CDR3 loop is CASSLTSGEGTQYF. CDR3 DNA: TGTGCCAGCAGCCTGACTAGCGGAGAGGGTACCCAGTACTTC.

This chain joins TRBV13 and TRBJ1-3; D gene unclear. This CDR3 has 15 residues. The germline V gene has CDR1 PRHDT and CDR2 FYEKMQ (reference sequence). Trimming took 4 bases from V and 0 from J, leaving 10 bases between them. The CDR3 DNA reads TGTGCCAGCAGCTACGGGGATCACTCTGGAAACACCATATATTTT. Translated, it gives CASSYGDHSGNTIYF.

This clone was counted a few times. The V call is TRBV27, the J call TRBJ1-6; 8 positions agree with TRBD1. Trimming took 7 bases from V and 10 from J; bases not matched to a gene: 21. Germline V CDR1 and CDR2: MNHEY, SMNVEV (reference sequence). The length of the CDR3 is 18 residues. The DNA of the CDR3 is TGTGCCAGCACCAAGAGGTGGTTGCAGGGGGCGTCGGGATCACCCCTCCACTTT. Amino acid sequence: CASTKRWLQGASGSPLHF.

The chain employs TRBV6-6 and TRBJ1-5; 8 bases align to TRBD1. The CDR3 has 16 residues. Germline V gene lookup returns CDR1 MNHNY and CDR2 SVGAGI (reference sequence). The V gene end was trimmed by 3 bases and the J gene end by 1 base; junction bases not matched to a gene: 5. In DNA, the CDR3 is TGTGCCAGCAGTTATACCGACAGGGGCAGCAATCAGCCCCAGCATTTT. This encodes CASSYTDRGSNQPQHF.

This clone was counted a single time. The V gene is TRBV29-1, the J gene TRBJ2-6, with D hard to call. V was pared by 6 bases and J by 0 bases, with 6 bases between. Germline lookup yields CDR1 SQVTM and CDR2 ANQGSEA. The length of the CDR3 is 13 residues. CDR3 in amino acids: CSVSFSGANVLTF. For the CDR3, the DNA is TGCAGCGTAAGCTTCTCTGGGGCCAACGTCCTGACTTTC. Full variable domain (outside the CDR3, taken from reference TRBV29-1 and TRBJ2-6): SAVISQKPSRDICQRGTSLTIQCQVDSQVTMMFWYRQQPGQSLTLIATANQGSEATYESGFVIDKFPISRPNLTFSTLTVSNMSPEDSSIYLCSVSFSGANVLTFGAGSRLTVL.

This sequence joins TRBV6-5 and TRBJ2-1; the match to TRBD1 covers 12 bases. This CDR3 region has 14 residues. V was pared by 8 bases and J by 10 bases, with 9 bases of the junction left unmatched. Germline CDR1 MNHEY, CDR2 SVGAGI. For the CDR3, the DNA is TGTGCCAGCCACCGGGACAGGGGGCAAGGAGAGCAGTTCTTC. Protein sequence: CASHRDRGQGEQFF.

The rearrangement joins TRBV6-5 to TRBJ2-7; 7 positions agree with TRBD2. CDR1 and CDR2 from the germline V gene are MNHEY and SVGAGI. The CDR3 loop spans 14 amino acids. Losses at the gene ends were 8 bases for V and 0 bases for J; bases not matched to a gene: 7. The DNA for the CDR3 is TGTGCCAGCGGACCCCGCGGGGGCTCCTACGAGCAGTACTTC. As protein: CASGPRGGSYEQYF.

This sequence joins TRBV11-2 and TRBJ1-1; possible D gene TRBD1, 6 bases. Trimming cost V 5 bases and J 10 bases, with 17 bases left between them. The CDR3 runs 13 residues. CDR1 SGHAT and CDR2 FQNNGV come from the germline V gene. In nucleotides, the CDR3 is TGTGCCAGCAGCACCGACAGGTTAAGCGGAGCTTTCTTT. Translating gives CASSTDRLSGAFF.

This chain connects TRBV18 to TRBJ2-1; 7 nucleotides align to TRBD1. Losses at the gene ends were 3 bases for V and 8 bases for J; bases not matched to a gene: 1. The germline CDR1 and CDR2 sequences are KGHSH and LQKENI. The CDR3 spans 12 residues. Here the CDR3 DNA reads TGTGCCAGCTCACCCACAGGGGATGAGCAGTTCTTC. Translation gives CASSPTGDEQFF. The full variable domain, its missing parts supplied by reference TRBV18 and TRBJ2-1, is NAGVMQNPRHLVRRRGQEARLRCSPMKGHSHVYWYRQLPEEGLKFMVYLQKENIIDESGMPKERFSAEFPKEGPSILRIQQVVRGDSAAYFCASSPTGDEQFFGPGTRLTVL.

V is TRBV15 and J is TRBJ1-5; D is perhaps TRBD1 (6 bases). CDR1 is LNHNV, CDR2 YYDKDF, per germline (reference sequence). Trimming pared 0 bases from V and 4 bases from J, leaving 10 bases between. The CDR3 extends over 15 amino acids. This chain's CDR3 is CATSREAGVNQPQHF. The CDR3 DNA reads as TGTGCCACCAGCAGAGAAGCAGGGGTGAATCAGCCCCAGCATTTT. The full variable domain, rest sourced from reference TRBV15 and TRBJ1-5, is DAMVIQNPRYQVTQFGKPVTLSCSQTLNHNVMYWYQQKSSQAPKLLFHYYDKDFNNEADTPDNFQSRRPNTSFCFLDIRSPGLGDTAMYLCATSREAGVNQPQHFGDGTRLSIL.

The genes are TRBV6-6 and TRBJ2-5; no reliable D call. Deletions cut 6 bases from V and 4 bases from J, with 6 bases between. This CDR3 spans 11 amino acids. Germline V gene data show CDR1 as MNHNY and CDR2 as SVGAGI (reference sequence). Here the CDR3 DNA reads TGTGCCAGCAGCCCCCTAGAGACCCAGTACTTC. Protein product: CASSPLETQYF.

This clone was counted between two and nine times. The rearrangement links TRBV25-1 to TRBJ1-2, with a weak D call TRBD1 (5 bases). CDR1 MGHDK and CDR2 SYGVNS come from the germline V gene. Between the trimmed V and J ends, which lost 1 base and 1 base, there was a span of 10 bases. This CDR3 contains 15 residues. CDR3 sequence reads: CASSESGIINYGYTF. As DNA, the CDR3 is TGTGCCAGCAGTGAATCAGGGATCATTAACTATGGCTACACCTTC.

This rearrangement joins TRBV4-1 to TRBJ1-5; a possible D gene is TRBD1 (5 bases). Looked up from germline, CDR1 is MGHRA and CDR2 is YSYEKL. The CDR3 runs 15 residues. Trimming shortened V by 1 base and J by 4 bases, and 11 bases separated the two germline ends. The CDR3 bases are TGCGCCAGCAGCCAAGTGGGCAGGACAAATCAGCCCCAGCATTTT. It translates to CASSQVGRTNQPQHF.

This clone was observed once. This rearrangement joins TRBV2 to TRBJ1-3; TRBD1 might be the D (5 bases). V gave up 6 bases and J gave up 0 bases, with 12 bases separating them. Germline loops: CDR1 SNHLY, CDR2 FYNNEI. There are 15 residues in the CDR3. CDR3 region: CASRDSSNSGNTIYF. CDR3 coding DNA: TGTGCCAGCAGAGACAGTTCTAACTCTGGAAACACCATATATTTT. The complete variable domain, with remaining parts taken from reference TRBV2 and TRBJ1-3, reads EPEVTQTPSHQVTQMGQEVILRCVPISNHLYFYWYRQILGQKVEFLVSFYNNEISEKSEIFDDQFSVERPDGSNFTLKIRSTKLEDSAMYFCASRDSSNSGNTIYFGEGSWLTVV.

V gene TRBV5-5 combines with J gene TRBJ1-1; maybe TRBD1 (6 bases). Germline lookup yields CDR1 SGHKS and CDR2 YYEKEE (reference sequence). This CDR3 has 14 amino acids. Trimming removed 5 bases from V and 4 bases from J, with 15 bases in between. As DNA, the CDR3 is TGTGCCAGCAGTCTACAGGGACATTCCACTGAAGCTTTCTTT. This codes for CASSLQGHSTEAFF.

The chain has TRBV25-1 and TRBJ2-5; D unresolved. Germline V gives CDR1 MGHDK, CDR2 SYGVNS. The CDR3 sequence is 12 residues long. Between the trimmed V and J ends, which lost 3 bases and 5 bases, there was a span of 7 bases. This CDR3 reads CASSDRLETQYF. CDR3 coding DNA: TGTGCCAGCAGTGATCGTTTGGAGACCCAGTACTTC.